One sample yielded the 3 T cell receptor beta chains listed below, sequenced in a study of T cell clonotyping in hematopoietic cell transplantation. Some clones are missing from TCRdb's copy, which holds only in-frame ones; the method was immunoSEQ multiplex PCR. Found here are some 17,000 clones, 75% to 90% of them singletons; the top ten hold approximately 3%. The sequencing input was peripheral blood mononuclear cells. These receptors all stem from a man in his forties or fifties in good health. Some clones in this sample may be carry-over from other donors' samples.

The J gene is TRBJ2-7, the V gene TRBV27, with 7 positions matching TRBD1. V dropped 5 bases and J dropped 0; count of bases not matched to a gene: 7. In germline, CDR1 is MNHEY, CDR2 SMNVEV (reference sequence). This CDR3 spans 15 amino acids. The CDR3 sequence is CASSPDRDSSYEQYF. The CDR3 nucleotides read TGTGCCAGCAGTCCCGACCGGGACAGCTCCTACGAGCAGTACTTC.

The chain couples TRBV27 to TRBJ1-5, with D possibly matching TRBD1 (6 bases). Germline-derived CDR1 and CDR2 are MNHEY and SMNVEV (reference sequence). This CDR3 contains 15 residues. The V end was cut by 4 bases, the J end by 0 bases, with 10 bases between. The chain's CDR3 is CASSSDRNSNQPQHF. The CDR3 nucleotides read TGTGCCAGCAGTTCAGACAGGAATAGCAATCAGCCCCAGCATTTT.

The genes are TRBV11-3 and TRBJ2-4; no reliable D call. This CDR3 spans 11 amino acids. V lost 5 bases, J lost 5 bases, and 4 bases lay in between. CDR1 and CDR2 (germline): SGHNT, YENEEA. The CDR3 reads CASSIENIQYF. The CDR3 bases are TGTGCCAGCAGCATCGAAAACATTCAGTACTTC.